The 20 T cell receptor beta chains below come from one sample, sequenced in a study of T cells in Graves' hyperthyroidism and ophthalmopathy. TCR beta CDR3 sequences were amplified from RNA transcripts. Researchers ran a first-round RT-PCR on the TCR CDR3 using the HTBI primer set. In TCRdb, the multiplex PCR reads were re-called with MiXCR into one record per CDR3 protein. Here the sample spans some 400,000 distinct CDR3 sequences, about 14% being singletons. The material sequenced was blood. The receptors were gathered from a man between 25 and 39 years old with Graves' hyperthyroidism that later progressed to Graves' ophthalmopathy.

V is TRBV6-1 and J is TRBJ2-7; D might be TRBD1 (6 bases). Per the germline V gene, CDR1 is MNHNS and CDR2 is SASEGT. The CDR3 sequence is 15 residues long. With 5 bases removed from V and 2 bases from J, the gap between germline ends came to 16 bases. The CDR3: CASSSPQGLPYEQYF. CDR3 sequence (DNA): TGTGCCAGCAGTTCCCCTCAGGGGTTACCCTACGAGCAGTACTTC.

With respect to this clonotype: Its ends do not fully match the called genes, so a read error is possible. CDR3: CAISPSLSGGRLSYEQYF. CDR3 nucleotides: TGTGCCATCAGCCCATCCCTCTCGGGGGGGCGACTATCCTACGAGCAGTACTTC. The V gene is TRBV7-8, the J gene TRBJ2-7; 8 bases are shared with TRBD2. CDR1 is SGHVS and CDR2 is FQNEAQ in the germline V gene. The CDR3 totals 18 residues.

The sample holds a few counts of this clonotype. The rearrangement joins TRBV5-5 to TRBJ2-3; 11 nucleotides align to TRBD1. CDR1 is SGHKS, CDR2 YYEKEE, per germline (reference sequence). This CDR3 has 16 amino acids. With V trimmed by 4 bases and J by 4 bases, 8 bases remained unmatched. For the CDR3, the DNA is TGTGCCAGCAGCCCCGGGACAGGGGGTCGATCAGATACGCAGTATTTT. Protein sequence: CASSPGTGGRSDTQYF. Complete variable domain (other parts from reference TRBV5-5 and TRBJ2-3): DAGVTQSPTHLIKTRGQQVTLRCSPISGHKSVSWYQQVLGQGPQFIFQYYEKEERGRGNFPDRFSARQFPNYSSELNVNALLLGDSALYLCASSPGTGGRSDTQYFGPGTRLTVL.

The chain joins TRBV7-3 to TRBJ2-6; D is tentatively TRBD1 or TRBD2 (5 bases each). The CDR3 runs to 17 residues. V was trimmed by 6 bases and J by 4 bases, leaving 19 bases between them. Per germline, CDR1 SGHTA and CDR2 FQGTGA. The CDR3 coding sequence is TGTGCCAGCAGATATTCGGGACCCTTTACCGGGGCCAACGTCCTGACTTTC. This sequence encodes CASRYSGPFTGANVLTF.

This clonotype showed up many times. This chain joins TRBV29-1 and TRBJ1-5, with 7 bases identical to TRBD1. CDR1 is SQVTM, CDR2 ANQGSEA, per germline. The V and J ends lost 5 bases and 7 bases, in that order; junction bases with no gene match: 8. The CDR3 is 13 amino acids. The CDR3 loop reads CSVSETGNQPQHF. CDR3 DNA: TGCAGCGTTTCTGAGACAGGGAACCAGCCCCAGCATTTT.

This rearrangement joins TRBV6-5 to TRBJ1-2; a possible D gene is TRBD1 (5 bases). The length of the CDR3 is 15 residues. The ends were cut back, 0 bases at V and 4 bases at J, with 12 bases in the middle. Germline V lookup: CDR1 MNHEY, CDR2 SVGAGI. The CDR3 protein is CASSYSTRAGYGYTF. The CDR3 coding sequence is TGTGCCAGCAGTTACTCTACCAGGGCGGGCTATGGCTACACCTTC.

This clonotype showed up just a few times. This chain joins TRBV6-1 and TRBJ2-7; D is unclear. The CDR3 length is 14 residues. The germline V and J ends were trimmed by 1 base and 0 bases, with 7 bases remaining between them. Germline V lookup: CDR1 MNHNS, CDR2 SASEGT. The CDR3: CASSEGGSSYEQYF. CDR3 nucleotides: TGTGCCAGCAGTGAAGGCGGCTCCTCCTACGAGCAGTACTTC.

This clonotype has ten or more counts. The chain links TRBV7-9 to TRBJ2-5, with 7 bases fitting TRBD1. J was trimmed by 1 base and V by 5 bases; bases with no gene match: 4. The germline V gene encodes CDR1 SEHNR and CDR2 FQNEAQ (reference sequence). The CDR3 is 14 amino acids. The CDR3 region is CASSADRAQETQYF. The CDR3 bases are TGTGCCAGCAGCGCCGACAGGGCCCAAGAGACCCAGTACTTC.

This clonotype was counted ten times or more. The rearrangement uses TRBV6-1 and TRBJ1-5; 11 positions agree with TRBD1. The CDR3 is 17 amino acids. The V gene end was trimmed by 6 bases and the J gene end by 0 bases; junction bases not matched to a gene: 7. CDR1 and CDR2 (germline): MNHNS, SASEGT. The chain's CDR3 is CASSPGTGGYSNQPQHF. In DNA, the CDR3 is TGTGCCAGCAGCCCCGGGACAGGGGGTTATAGCAATCAGCCCCAGCATTTT.

This clonotype was seen more than once but under ten times. The V and J genes are TRBV27 and TRBJ2-3; 8 bases are shared with TRBD1. This CDR3 comprises 17 residues. V was clipped by 3 bases and J by 0 bases; unmatched bases: 8. From germline, CDR1 is MNHEY and CDR2 SMNVEV (reference sequence). CDR3 region: CASSFVRTGPSTDTQYF. CDR3 DNA sequence: TGTGCCAGCAGTTTCGTCAGGACAGGGCCAAGCACAGATACGCAGTATTTT.

The chain joins TRBV4-1 to TRBJ2-3; D is ambiguous. Trimming removed 0 bases at V and 5 bases at J, with 6 bases between. The CDR3 runs 13 residues. Germline CDR1 is MGHRA and CDR2 is YSYEKL. The CDR3 loop is CASSQEARDTQYF. The CDR3 coding sequence is TGCGCCAGCAGCCAAGAGGCCCGAGATACGCAGTATTTT.

This clonotype was seen many times. The genes are TRBV6-5 and TRBJ1-1, with D unresolved. The CDR3 runs 15 residues. Germline V gene data show CDR1 as MNHEY and CDR2 as SVGAGI. The V end lost 0 bases, the J end lost 1 base, and 9 bases lay between the germline ends. CDR3: CASSYSSISNTEAFF. The CDR3 DNA follows: TGTGCCAGCAGTTACTCGAGTATCTCGAACACTGAAGCTTTCTTT.

This clonotype was recorded at least ten times. The chain uses TRBV5-1 and TRBJ2-3, with TRBD2 matching over 9 bases. Germline V CDR1 and CDR2: SGHRS, YFSETQ. V gave up 0 bases and J gave up 2 bases; unmatched junction bases: 4. CDR3 length: 16 amino acids. CDR3 sequence (DNA): TGCGCCAGCAGCTTGGTTGCGGGGGGGCCCACAGATACGCAGTATTTT. Its translation: CASSLVAGGPTDTQYF.

This clonotype showed up just a few times. The chain links TRBV5-1 to TRBJ2-2, with unresolved D. V was cut by 4 bases and J by 5 bases, with 9 bases left in between. CDR3 length equals 13 residues. Looked up from germline, CDR1 is SGHRS and CDR2 is YFSETQ. The CDR3 here is CASSQTMTGELFF. CDR3 DNA: TGCGCCAGCAGCCAAACTATGACCGGGGAGCTGTTTTTT.

This clonotype was seen at least ten times. The chain uses TRBV28 and TRBJ2-7; 7 nucleotides align to TRBD1. CDR3 size: 13 residues. With 8 bases clipped from V and 4 bases from J, the junction kept 8 bases outside the gene matches. The germline V gene has CDR1 MDHEN and CDR2 SYDVKM. CDR3 sequence reads: CASHRQGGYEQYF. The CDR3, as DNA: TGTGCCAGCCACAGACAGGGTGGGTACGAGCAGTACTTC.

This clonotype was seen only a few times. J is TRBJ1-6 and V is TRBV27; D gene ambiguous. CDR3 length: 13 amino acids. Trimming pared 4 bases from V and 6 bases from J, leaving 7 bases between. Germline-derived CDR1 and CDR2 are MNHEY and SMNVEV (reference sequence). CDR3 loop: CASSSAINSPLHF. DNA of the CDR3: TGTGCCAGCAGTTCGGCGATTAATTCACCCCTCCACTTT.

This clonotype has at least ten counts. The chain recombines TRBV13 with TRBJ2-7, with D unclear. V was pared by 3 bases and J by 1 base, with 7 bases between. CDR1 and CDR2 from the germline V gene are PRHDT and FYEKMQ (reference sequence). The CDR3 extends over 13 amino acids. For the CDR3, the DNA is TGTGCCAGCAGCTTCCGGGCATCCTACGAGCAGTACTTC. Its protein product is CASSFRASYEQYF.

Ten or more counts support this clonotype. A junction boundary mismatches the germline segment, possibly from a read error. This chain connects TRBV12-3 or TRBV12-4 to TRBJ1-3, with D perhaps matching TRBD1 (5 bases). The CDR3 runs to 17 residues. CDR3 DNA sequence: TGTGCCAGCAGTTTTCCCGGGACGGAGGACGCTGGAAACACCACATATTTT. Translation: CASSFPGTEDAGNTTYF.

This clonotype was recorded at least ten times. This clone may be a read error of a much larger clone one base away. This chain connects TRBV9 to TRBJ1-1; 8 positions match TRBD1. This CDR3 is built from 14 residues. The V and J ends lost 2 bases and 1 base, in that order; junction bases with no gene match: 1. The germline V gene has CDR1 SGDLS and CDR2 YYNGEE. The CDR3 reads CASSVGQGNTEAFF. The CDR3 DNA follows: TGTGCCAGCAGCGTCGGACAGGGGAACACTGAAGCTTTCTTT.

This clonotype was seen repeatedly, ten times or more. V and J are TRBV6-1 and TRBJ1-1; the D gene is possibly TRBD1 (5 bases). Deletions cut 5 bases from V and 1 base from J, with 14 bases between. This CDR3 has 15 residues. Germline CDR1 is MNHNS and CDR2 is SASEGT. The CDR3 bases are TGTGCCAGCAGTTCCAAGGACATCCAGAACACTGAAGCTTTCTTT. Amino acid sequence: CASSSKDIQNTEAFF.